These 19 T cell receptor beta chains were sequenced from one sample in a study of neurological immune-mediated disorders. TCRdb used MiXCR to reprocess the 5' RACE reads, holding one entry per CDR3 protein. Of tens of thousands of distinct CDR3 sequences in the sample, less than 25% were seen once. Time point defined: technical triplicate 2. Sequencing was done on a sample of PBMCs. These receptor sequences come from a man in his sixties with HTLV-1-associated myelopathy (HAM/TSP).

Many counts were recorded for this clonotype. The CDR3: CASSYSLKGNEQFF. CDR3 DNA: TGTGCCAGCAGTTACTCGTTAAAAGGCAATGAGCAGTTCTTC. V usage is TRBV6-5 and J usage is TRBJ2-1; D not resolved. The germline V gene encodes CDR1 MNHEY and CDR2 SVGAGI. CDR3 length: 14 residues. The V and J ends lost 0 bases and 6 bases respectively, with 9 bases between them.

This chain joins TRBV20-1 and TRBJ2-1; D unresolved. CDR3 length equals 13 residues. Germline CDR1 is DFQATT and CDR2 is SNEGSKA (reference sequence). Trimming removed 0 bases from V and 4 bases from J, with 7 bases in between. CDR3 loop: CSARDKLYNEQFF. The CDR3, as DNA: TGCAGTGCTAGAGATAAACTGTACAATGAGCAGTTCTTC.

This clonotype was seen ten or more times. This sequence joins TRBV12-3 or TRBV12-4 and TRBJ1-5; D unresolved. The CDR3 loop spans 12 amino acids. Trimming left V 3 bases short and J 5 bases short, with 5 bases between. The DNA of the CDR3 is TGTGCCAGCAGTTTCAGTGATCAGCCCCAGCATTTT. Translated, it gives CASSFSDQPQHF.

V is TRBV20-1 and J is TRBJ2-1; D is undetermined. The CDR3 sequence is 11 residues long. Looked up from germline, CDR1 is DFQATT and CDR2 is SNEGSKA (reference sequence). Trimming left V 3 bases short and J 7 bases short, with 7 bases between. As DNA, the CDR3 is TGCAGTGCTAGTCACCGAAATGAGCAGTTCTTC. This codes for CSASHRNEQFF.

The sample holds many counts of this clonotype. This chain links TRBV5-1 with TRBJ2-7; D may match TRBD1 or TRBD2 (5 bases each). The CDR3 spans 13 residues. The germline V and J ends were trimmed by 2 bases and 0 bases, with 6 bases remaining between them. The germline gives CDR1 SGHRS, CDR2 YFSETQ. CDR3 DNA sequence: TGCGCCAGCAGCTTTGGGGGCTCCTACGAGCAGTACTTC. Protein: CASSFGGSYEQYF. The full variable domain, completed using reference TRBV5-1 and TRBJ2-7, is KAGVTQTPRYLIKTRGQQVTLSCSPISGHRSVSWYQQTPGQGLQFLFEYFSETQRNKGNFPGRFSGRQFSNSRSEMNVSTLELGDSALYLCASSFGGSYEQYFGPGTRLTVT.

This clonotype was counted many times. The chain combines TRBV5-1 with TRBJ2-7; TRBD1 matches at 7 bases. The CDR3 length is 15 residues. The J segment lost 2 bases and the V segment lost 4 bases, leaving 9 bases of the junction unmatched. Germline V gene lookup returns CDR1 SGHRS and CDR2 YFSETQ. The CDR3 spells CASSPHSGTAYEQYF. The CDR3 DNA sequence: TGCGCCAGCAGCCCCCATTCCGGGACAGCCTACGAGCAGTACTTC.

The rearrangement joins TRBV9 to TRBJ2-5; 7 bases align to TRBD1. Trimming took 5 bases from V and 4 from J; bases not matched to a gene: 8. CDR1 and CDR2 (germline): SGDLS, YYNGEE. CDR3 length: 14 residues. The CDR3 nucleotides read TGTGCCAGCAGTCCTACCGGGACAGTAGAGACCCAGTACTTC. Translation: CASSPTGTVETQYF.

The gene calls are TRBV29-1 and TRBJ2-7; D is unclear. Trimming took 6 bases from V and 0 from J, leaving 6 bases between them. Germline values: CDR1 SQVTM, CDR2 ANQGSEA. This CDR3 has 11 amino acids. As DNA, the CDR3 is TGCAGCGTACAGTACTCCTACGAGCAGTACTTC. Its translation is CSVQYSYEQYF.

This clonotype showed up many times. The chain links TRBV20-1 to TRBJ2-1, with D possibly TRBD1 on 7 matching bases. Germline values: CDR1 DFQATT, CDR2 SNEGSKA (reference sequence). The CDR3 is 15 amino acids. The germline V and J ends were trimmed by 0 bases and 6 bases, with 15 bases remaining between them. The CDR3 region is CSARDPQGGRNEQFF. The CDR3 DNA is TGCAGTGCTAGAGATCCCCAGGGGGGACGCAATGAGCAGTTCTTC.

CDR3 region: CSARETGQAQHF. CDR3 nucleotides: TGCAGTGCTAGAGAAACAGGCCAGGCCCAGCATTTT. The chain is built from TRBV20-1 and TRBJ1-5, with D maybe TRBD1 (5 bases). CDR3 length: 12 amino acids. Germline CDR1 reads DFQATT; CDR2 reads SNEGSKA (reference sequence). Trimming took 0 bases from V and 11 from J, leaving 11 bases between them.

This clonotype appeared many times. The gene calls are TRBV3-1 and TRBJ2-7; TRBD2 aligns across 10 bases. CDR1 and CDR2 (germline): LGHDT, YNNKEL (reference sequence). Trimming cost V 3 bases and J 3 bases; bases outside gene matches: 11. The CDR3 totals 17 residues. CDR3 nucleotide sequence: TGTGCCAGCAGCCAGGCCCAGGGGAGCGGGAGGGACTACGAGCAGTACTTC. Protein: CASSQAQGSGRDYEQYF.

This clonotype was recorded only once. V is TRBV29-1 and J is TRBJ2-7; D remains ambiguous. Looked up from germline, CDR1 is SQVTM and CDR2 is ANQGSEA. The CDR3 has 12 residues. With 4 bases removed from V and 5 bases from J, the gap between germline ends came to 12 bases. The CDR3: CSVGKGINEQYF. The CDR3 nucleotides read TGCAGCGTTGGAAAAGGGATAAACGAGCAGTACTTC.

There are many counts of this clonotype. V is TRBV5-1 and J is TRBJ2-7; D is uncertain. V gave up 4 bases and J gave up 2 bases, with 10 bases separating them. The CDR3 is 13 residues long. Per the germline V gene, CDR1 is SGHRS and CDR2 is YFSETQ. CDR3 amino acids: CASSPSVAYEQYF. CDR3 nucleotides: TGCGCCAGCAGCCCTAGTGTTGCCTACGAGCAGTACTTC. The full variable domain, rest sourced from reference TRBV5-1 and TRBJ2-7, is KAGVTQTPRYLIKTRGQQVTLSCSPISGHRSVSWYQQTPGQGLQFLFEYFSETQRNKGNFPGRFSGRQFSNSRSEMNVSTLELGDSALYLCASSPSVAYEQYFGPGTRLTVT.

This clonotype has at least ten counts. This rearrangement joins TRBV10-3 to TRBJ2-3; 9 bases match TRBD2. Per the germline V gene, CDR1 is ENHRY and CDR2 is SYGVKD. V was pared by 9 bases and J by 5 bases, with 9 bases of the junction left unmatched. There are 14 residues in the CDR3. CDR3 sequence (DNA): TGTGCCATATCCGAGCGGGAGGTCGGAGATACGCAGTATTTT. It yields the protein CAISEREVGDTQYF.

The V and J genes are TRBV11-2 and TRBJ2-1; 7 bases are shared with TRBD2. The CDR3 covers 14 residues. J lost 9 bases, V lost 2 bases, and 7 bases had no gene match. In germline, CDR1 is SGHAT, CDR2 FQNNGV. The CDR3 nucleotides read TGTGCCAGCAGCTTAAGGGAAGGGGAGGGTGAGCAGTTCTTC. This translates into CASSLREGEGEQFF.

This clonotype has ten or more counts. This chain uses TRBV5-1 with TRBJ2-5, with 8 bases fitting TRBD2. With 0 bases clipped from V and 4 bases from J, the junction kept 5 bases outside the gene matches. Per germline, CDR1 SGHRS and CDR2 YFSETQ. The CDR3 is 15 residues long. In DNA, the CDR3 is TGCGCCAGCAGCTTGGGTAGCGGGAAAGGAGAGACCCAGTACTTC. Its translation: CASSLGSGKGETQYF.

The V gene is TRBV29-1, the J gene TRBJ2-1; D is unresolved. Germline CDR1 reads SQVTM; CDR2 reads ANQGSEA. This CDR3 has 13 residues. The V and J ends lost 6 bases and 5 bases respectively, with 14 bases between them. CDR3 DNA: TGCAGCGTCAAAACTTACAGTAACAATGAGCAGTTCTTC. It is translated as CSVKTYSNNEQFF.

The chain uses TRBV29-1 and TRBJ2-2; D might be TRBD1 (5 bases). Germline V gives CDR1 SQVTM, CDR2 ANQGSEA. This CDR3 has 14 residues. V lost 6 bases to trimming and J lost 0 bases, with 11 bases between them. The CDR3 region is CSVPDRTNTGELFF. CDR3 nucleotides: TGCAGCGTCCCCGACAGAACGAACACCGGGGAGCTGTTTTTT.

This clonotype has ten or more counts. The rearrangement links TRBV12-3 or TRBV12-4 to TRBJ1-5; a possible D gene is TRBD1 (6 bases). Trimming took 7 bases from V and 0 from J, leaving 10 bases between them. This CDR3 contains 14 residues. The CDR3 region is CASTTGDSNQPQHF. DNA of the CDR3: TGTGCCAGCACGACAGGAGATAGCAATCAGCCCCAGCATTTT.